The 16 T cell receptor beta chains given below trace back to one sample, sequenced in a study of T cells in Graves' hyperthyroidism and ophthalmopathy. From RNA transcripts, TCR beta CDR3 regions were amplified. First-round RT-PCR with HTBI primers amplified the TCR CDR3 region. TCRdb reprocessed the multiplex PCR reads with MiXCR, giving one entry per CDR3 protein. The sample lists around 350,000 distinct CDR3 sequences; 15% to 20% were seen once. Sequencing was carried out using blood. The receptors shown here come from a woman aged 18-29 years with Graves' hyperthyroidism.

The sample holds many counts of this clonotype. V usage is TRBV14 and J usage is TRBJ2-2; no definite D call. V was cut by 2 bases and J by 5 bases, with 6 bases left in between. Looked up from germline, CDR1 is SGHDN and CDR2 is FVKESK. This CDR3 is built from 13 residues. CDR3 DNA: TGTGCCAGCAGCCAATTTATTACCGGGGAGCTGTTTTTT. Protein sequence: CASSQFITGELFF.

This clonotype has a count of ten or more. The rearrangement uses TRBV20-1 and TRBJ1-5, with D unclear. CDR1 DFQATT and CDR2 SNEGSKA come from the germline V gene (reference sequence). The CDR3 is 16 amino acids. Trimming stripped 0 bases from V and 0 bases from J, with 12 bases between. The CDR3 DNA follows: TGCAGTGCTAGAGACAGGTACCGGTATAGCAATCAGCCCCAGCATTTT. Translating it yields CSARDRYRYSNQPQHF.

The CDR3 DNA is TGCGCCAGCAGCCGCGGGGACAGTATAGCCAAAAACATTCAGTACTTC. This encodes CASSRGDSIAKNIQYF. The rearrangement uses TRBV5-1 and TRBJ2-4; D is perhaps TRBD1 (7 bases). Germline CDR1 and CDR2: SGHRS and YFSETQ. This CDR3 has 16 amino acids. Trimming shortened V by 4 bases and J by 0 bases, and 14 bases separated the two germline ends.

This clonotype was counted at least ten times. The V gene is TRBV5-8, the J gene TRBJ2-7; the D gene is possibly TRBD2 (5 bases). Germline V lookup: CDR1 SGHTS, CDR2 YDEGEE. Trimming removed 0 bases from V and 5 bases from J, with 15 bases in between. This CDR3 has 15 residues. The CDR3 DNA follows: TGTGCCAGCAGCTTGGGTGCTAGCCTCAAGGACGAGCAGTACTTC. Translated, it gives CASSLGASLKDEQYF.

This clonotype was counted many times. The rearrangement joins TRBV10-2 to TRBJ1-1; TRBD1 agrees at 7 bases. CDR1 and CDR2 (germline): WSHSY, SAAADI. The CDR3 is made up of 14 amino acids. V was clipped by 2 bases and J by 5 bases; unmatched bases: 5. This CDR3 reads CASSEPYRGTEAFF. The CDR3 nucleotides read TGCGCCAGCAGTGAGCCCTACAGGGGAACTGAAGCTTTCTTT.

The table lists this clonotype with a few counts. The rearrangement links TRBV4-1 to TRBJ2-7, with a possible D match to TRBD1 (5 bases). CDR1 MGHRA and CDR2 YSYEKL come from the germline V gene. CDR3 size: 14 residues. V was shortened by 0 bases and J by 9 bases, with 15 bases between the two germline ends. CDR3 region: CASSQDRWLQGQYF. The CDR3 DNA follows: TGCGCCAGCAGCCAAGATAGGTGGCTCCAGGGGCAGTACTTC.

This clonotype was counted at least ten times. J is TRBJ1-2 and V is TRBV10-3, with D tentatively TRBD1 (5 bases). This CDR3 is 16 amino acids long. Trimming pared 0 bases from V and 2 bases from J, leaving 13 bases between. CDR1 ENHRY and CDR2 SYGVKD come from the germline V gene. DNA for the CDR3: TGTGCCATCAGTGAGTCGGGACGGCGTGCCAACTATGGCTACACCTTC. Translated: CAISESGRRANYGYTF.

This clonotype was counted many times. The gene calls are TRBV6-5 and TRBJ2-5; 15 bases line up with TRBD2. CDR3 length: 15 amino acids. CDR1 is MNHEY, CDR2 SVGAGI, per germline. V shed 6 bases and J 5 bases; nucleotides not matched to a gene: 4. The CDR3 sequence: CASSRTSGGAETQYF. CDR3 coding DNA: TGTGCCAGCAGCCGGACTAGCGGGGGGGCTGAGACCCAGTACTTC.

This clonotype has at least ten counts. The chain links TRBV28 to TRBJ1-5; D unclear. This CDR3 has 17 amino acids. V lost 6 bases to trimming and J lost 0 bases, with 18 bases between them. Germline V CDR1 and CDR2: MDHEN, SYDVKM. CDR3 loop: CASRHSRSRTSNQPQHF. In DNA form, the CDR3 reads TGTGCCAGCAGACACAGCAGATCCCGTACTAGCAATCAGCCCCAGCATTTT. The whole variable domain, filled in from reference TRBV28 and TRBJ1-5, reads DVKVTQSSRYLVKRTGEKVFLECVQDMDHENMFWYRQDPGLGLRLIYFSYDVKMKEKGDIPEGYSVSREKKERFSLILESASTNQTSMYLCASRHSRSRTSNQPQHFGDGTRLSIL.

The chain is built from TRBV20-1 and TRBJ1-1, with D perhaps matching TRBD1 (6 bases). Germline V gene data show CDR1 as DFQATT and CDR2 as SNEGSKA (reference sequence). V was trimmed by 8 bases and J by 1 base, leaving 14 bases between them. This CDR3 has 13 amino acids. The CDR3 DNA reads as TGCAGTTGCCCGGGGGCGTCGAACACTGAAGCTTTCTTT. It is translated as CSCPGASNTEAFF.

The chain carries TRBV6-5 and TRBJ1-2; D not resolved. The CDR3 is made up of 16 amino acids. Germline V gene sequence: CDR1 MNHEY, CDR2 SVGAGI. Trimming took 1 base from V and 0 from J, leaving 12 bases between them. As DNA, the CDR3 is TGTGCCAGCAGTTACTTACGCGGATCCGCTAACTATGGCTACACCTTC. It translates to CASSYLRGSANYGYTF.

This clonotype has more than one count but fewer than ten. Compared with germline, one end of the junction differs, possibly owing to a read error. The chain links TRBV12-3 or TRBV12-4 to TRBJ2-4; 11 nucleotides line up with TRBD2. The CDR3 is 17 residues long. The chain's CDR3 is CASSRMTSGAVGDIKYF. The CDR3 DNA reads as TGTGCCAGCAGCCGAATGACTAGCGGGGCGGTGGGAGACATTAAGTACTTC.

A few counts support this clonotype. The chain has TRBV3-1 and TRBJ1-1; no reliable D call. The V end lost 4 bases, the J end lost 3 bases, and 6 bases lay between the germline ends. The germline V gene encodes CDR1 LGHDT and CDR2 YNNKEL (reference sequence). The CDR3 runs 12 residues. The CDR3 DNA reads as TGTGCCAGCAGCCCGGCCGACACTGAAGCTTTCTTT. It translates to CASSPADTEAFF.

This clonotype was found many times. The V gene is TRBV6-5, the J gene TRBJ2-7, with TRBD1 matching over 11 bases. This CDR3 is 15 amino acids long. The V and J ends lost 7 bases and 2 bases, in that order; junction bases with no gene match: 7. CDR1 and CDR2 from the germline V gene are MNHEY and SVGAGI. The CDR3, as DNA: TGTGCCAGCACCCATGGGGGACAGGGGGCCTACGAGCAGTACTTC. This sequence encodes CASTHGGQGAYEQYF.

The chain carries TRBV12-3 or TRBV12-4 and TRBJ2-5; D perhaps matches TRBD1 (6 bases). Trimming shortened V by 6 bases and J by 7 bases, and 12 bases separated the two germline ends. The CDR3 runs 12 residues. CDR3 DNA: TGTGCCAGCAGAAACTTACAGGGGACCCAGTACTTC. Translation gives CASRNLQGTQYF.

In its sample, this clonotype was seen many times. V and J are TRBV2 and TRBJ2-5; no clear D gene. The CDR3 is 14 residues long. V lost 2 bases to trimming and J lost 3 bases, with 10 bases between them. Germline lookup yields CDR1 SNHLY and CDR2 FYNNEI. The DNA of the CDR3 is TGTGCCAGCAGTGAACGGGCGGCCAAAGAGACCCAGTACTTC. Residues: CASSERAAKETQYF. Together with reference TRBV2 and TRBJ2-5, the CDR3 gives the full variable domain: EPEVTQTPSHQVTQMGQEVILRCVPISNHLYFYWYRQILGQKVEFLVSFYNNEISEKSEIFDDQFSVERPDGSNFTLKIRSTKLEDSAMYFCASSERAAKETQYFGPGTRLLVL.